These 24 T cell receptor beta chains were sequenced from one sample in a study of T cells in Graves' hyperthyroidism and ophthalmopathy. There were TCR beta CDR3 regions amplified from RNA transcripts. A set of HTBI primers served as the primers for a first-round RT-PCR of the TCR CDR3. TCRdb re-analysed the multiplex PCR reads in MiXCR, keeping a single row per CDR3 protein. Of a few hundred thousand distinct CDR3 sequences in the sample, 46% were seen once. Material: peripheral blood or thyroid tissue (not recorded which). All receptors come from an adult woman with Graves' disease, either hyperthyroidism or ophthalmopathy (not recorded which).

This clonotype appeared many times. V and J are TRBV11-2 and TRBJ1-1; D is unclear. Germline values: CDR1 SGHAT, CDR2 FQNNGV. The V end lost 4 bases, the J end lost 0 bases, and 3 bases lay between the germline ends. This CDR3 comprises 12 residues. The CDR3 protein is CASSYLNTEAFF. CDR3 bases: TGTGCCAGCAGCTACCTGAACACTGAAGCTTTCTTT.

This clonotype appeared many times. The gene calls are TRBV5-1 and TRBJ1-3, with D unclear. The germline V gene encodes CDR1 SGHRS and CDR2 YFSETQ. This CDR3 has 14 amino acids. Trimming left V 2 bases short and J 0 bases short, with 6 bases between. CDR3 sequence reads: CASSFGNSGNTIYF. The CDR3 DNA follows: TGCGCCAGCAGCTTCGGAAACTCTGGAAACACCATATATTTT. The variable domain in full, with the rest retrieved from reference TRBV5-1 and TRBJ1-3, is KAGVTQTPRYLIKTRGQQVTLSCSPISGHRSVSWYQQTPGQGLQFLFEYFSETQRNKGNFPGRFSGRQFSNSRSEMNVSTLELGDSALYLCASSFGNSGNTIYFGEGSWLTVV.

J is TRBJ2-5 and V is TRBV7-9, with TRBD2 matching 14 bases. This CDR3 comprises 17 residues. V trimming: 7 bases; J trimming: 3 bases; junction bases outside the gene matches: 10. From germline, CDR1 is SEHNR and CDR2 FQNEAQ (reference sequence). The CDR3 DNA reads TGTGCCAGCACTCTTCCGGGACTAGCGGGAGAAGAAGAGACCCAGTACTTC. Protein sequence: CASTLPGLAGEEETQYF.

Many counts were recorded for this clonotype. V usage is TRBV11-2 and J usage is TRBJ1-6, with 8 bases matching TRBD1. The V and J ends lost 5 bases and 7 bases, in that order; junction bases with no gene match: 4. Germline CDR1 and CDR2: SGHAT and FQNNGV. The CDR3 contains 14 residues. The CDR3 DNA is TGTGCCAGCAGCCGACAGGGGACAAATTCACCCCTCCACTTT. It codes for CASSRQGTNSPLHF.

This clonotype has more than one count but fewer than ten. The chain joins TRBV10-1 to TRBJ2-2, with 10 bases identical to TRBD2. V shed 3 bases, J shed 3 bases, and the junction held 4 bases outside the gene matches. Germline-derived CDR1 and CDR2 are WNHNN and SYGVQD (reference sequence). The CDR3 length is 16 residues. The CDR3 DNA sequence: TGCGCCAGCAGTGACTGGACTAGCGGAGACACCGGGGAGCTGTTTTTT. This sequence encodes CASSDWTSGDTGELFF.

This clonotype has only a few counts. The chain is built from TRBV2 and TRBJ1-1; no clear D. The CDR3 consists of 12 residues. From germline, CDR1 is SNHLY and CDR2 FYNNEI. V was clipped by 8 bases and J by 2 bases, with 9 bases between them. CDR3 nucleotides: TGTGCCAGCTGCGATACAAACACTGAAGCTTTCTTT. Protein: CASCDTNTEAFF.

About this clonotype itself: It is likely a read error, because the conserved phenylalanine at the end of the CDR3 is missing. No DNA is shown, since the ends of the CDR3 on it are uncertain; the CDR3 is the one TCRdb lists. This chain uses TRBV11-2 with TRBJ1-1; the D call TRBD1 from the table was never checked on the DNA. Germline-derived CDR1 and CDR2 are SGHAT and FQNNGV. The CDR3 has 8 residues if both end residues are counted. CDR3: CASSLTGR.

The chain recombines TRBV20-1 with TRBJ2-2; 10 positions match TRBD1. After removal of 3 bases from V and 8 bases from J, the junction contained 3 bases not matched to a gene. The CDR3 length is 13 residues. Germline CDR1 DFQATT, CDR2 SNEGSKA (reference sequence). The CDR3, as DNA: TGCAGTGCTAGGAGACAGGGGGCTGGGGAGCTGTTTTTT. Its translation: CSARRQGAGELFF.

This clonotype has ten or more counts. The chain combines TRBV5-1 with TRBJ2-7; D is uncertain. Per germline, CDR1 SGHRS and CDR2 YFSETQ. The ends were cut back, 2 bases at V and 5 bases at J, with 5 bases in the middle. The CDR3 spans 11 residues. CDR3 amino acids: CASSFRDEQYF. The CDR3 DNA follows: TGCGCCAGCAGCTTTAGGGACGAGCAGTACTTC.

The gene calls are TRBV19 and TRBJ2-7; the match to TRBD2 covers 12 bases. This CDR3 has 17 amino acids. Germline V lookup: CDR1 LNHDA, CDR2 SQIVND (reference sequence). V shed 5 bases and J 2 bases; nucleotides not matched to a gene: 10. In DNA form, the CDR3 reads TGTGCCAGTAGTCTTACGACTAGCGGGAGCCATACCTACGAGCAGTACTTC. As protein: CASSLTTSGSHTYEQYF.

The CDR3 DNA reads as TGTGCCAGCAGCCAGGGGCGGGGGCAGGGGCTAACCTACGAGCAGTACTTC. It codes for CASSQGRGQGLTYEQYF. The V and J genes are TRBV11-2 and TRBJ2-7, with D possibly TRBD2 on 7 matching bases. The CDR3 sequence is 17 residues long. Trimming removed 5 bases from V and 2 bases from J, with 22 bases in between. Germline V gene data show CDR1 as SGHAT and CDR2 as FQNNGV.

This clonotype occurred many times. The chain couples TRBV29-1 to TRBJ1-1; possibly TRBD1 for D (5 bases). The CDR3 is made up of 14 amino acids. Germline values: CDR1 SQVTM, CDR2 ANQGSEA. V lost 4 bases and J 1 base, leaving 13 bases between the germline ends. This CDR3 reads CSVGRGPGNTEAFF. The DNA for the CDR3 is TGCAGCGTTGGGAGGGGTCCCGGGAACACTGAAGCTTTCTTT.

This clonotype came up many times. J is TRBJ1-5 and V is TRBV7-2; D may be TRBD1 (5 bases). This CDR3 is 18 amino acids long. Trimming removed 4 bases at V and 1 base at J, with 20 bases between. Germline V gives CDR1 SGHTA, CDR2 FQGNSA. The CDR3 here is CASSSRVRVGGSNQPQHF. The CDR3 DNA reads as TGTGCCAGCAGCTCCAGGGTGAGGGTGGGTGGCAGCAATCAGCCCCAGCATTTT.

The chain combines TRBV5-5 with TRBJ1-6, with TRBD1 matching 11 bases. V lost 4 bases to trimming and J lost 9 bases; unmatched junction nucleotides: 6. The CDR3 runs 15 residues. The germline CDR1 and CDR2 sequences are SGHKS and YYEKEE (reference sequence). Here the CDR3 reads CASSLHGTGGSPLHF. CDR3 in DNA: TGTGCCAGCAGCCTACATGGGACAGGGGGTTCACCCCTCCACTTT.

At least ten counts were recorded for this clonotype. Here the CDR3 reads CASSDTYEQYF. Here the CDR3 DNA reads TGCGCCAGCAGCGACACCTACGAGCAGTACTTC. The V gene is TRBV5-1, the J gene TRBJ2-7; unclear D gene. The V gene lost 4 bases and the J gene lost 2 bases, with 4 bases spanning the gap. The CDR3 is 11 amino acids. Germline CDR1 and CDR2: SGHRS and YFSETQ.

This clonotype was counted between two and nine times. The V call is TRBV7-2, the J call TRBJ1-2; D is perhaps TRBD1 (5 bases). Germline CDR1 and CDR2: SGHTA and FQGNSA. The CDR3 runs to 13 residues. The germline V and J ends were trimmed by 10 bases and 4 bases, with 16 bases remaining between them. The CDR3 loop reads CAITPGPSYGYTF. Written as DNA, the CDR3 is TGTGCCATCACGCCGGGACCTTCCTATGGCTACACCTTC.

The V and J genes are TRBV4-2 and TRBJ1-5; D is possibly TRBD1 (6 bases). Near its end, the DNA agrees better with TRBJ2-3, so the J call may be wrong. The CDR3 sequence is 16 residues long. Germline V gene lookup returns CDR1 LGHNA and CDR2 YNFKEQ. The CDR3 is CASSQEGQLGADTQYF. The CDR3 DNA follows: TGTGCCAGCAGCCAAGAAGGACAGTTGGGCGCAGATACGCAGTATTTT.

This clonotype was detected ten times or more. DNA of the CDR3: TGTGCCAGCAGCTCCATGTGGACCTCTGGAAACACCATATATTTT. Its translation is CASSSMWTSGNTIYF. This chain links TRBV7-2 with TRBJ1-3, with no clear D. V shed 4 bases and J shed 0 bases, with 10 bases lying between them. Germline V gene lookup returns CDR1 SGHTA and CDR2 FQGNSA. The CDR3 has 15 residues.

This clonotype was counted at least ten times. V gene TRBV9 combines with J gene TRBJ1-1; 7 bases agree with TRBD1. J gave up 1 base and V 3 bases, and 3 bases lay outside the gene matches. This CDR3 region has 14 residues. The germline CDR1 and CDR2 sequences are SGDLS and YYNGEE. This CDR3 is CASSAGTANTEAFF. CDR3 DNA: TGTGCCAGCAGCGCCGGGACAGCGAACACTGAAGCTTTCTTT.

V gene TRBV29-1 combines with J gene TRBJ2-7; 9 nucleotides line up with TRBD2. Germline V gene data show CDR1 as SQVTM and CDR2 as ANQGSEA. Germline trimming cut 2 bases from V and 4 bases from J; bases unmatched to any gene: 3. The CDR3 extends over 13 amino acids. DNA for the CDR3: TGCAGCGTTGAACAGGCGGGAGGGTACGAGCAGTACTTC. Encoded protein: CSVEQAGGYEQYF.

The table lists this clonotype with a count of one. V and J are TRBV7-8 and TRBJ2-7, with D maybe TRBD2 (5 bases). There are 13 residues in the CDR3. Germline-derived CDR1 and CDR2 are SGHVS and FQNEAQ. V shed 2 bases and J shed 4 bases, with 9 bases lying between them. CDR3 in amino acids: CASSLTQRYEQYF. The DNA of the CDR3 is TGTGCCAGCAGCTTAACGCAGCGGTACGAGCAGTACTTC.

This clonotype was recorded once. The genes are TRBV29-1 and TRBJ2-5; perhaps TRBD1 as D (6 bases). The germline V gene has CDR1 SQVTM and CDR2 ANQGSEA. This CDR3 contains 15 residues. V lost 8 bases to trimming and J lost 2 bases, with 21 bases between them. The CDR3 loop is CSRGGASGRQETQYF. The CDR3 DNA reads as TGCAGCCGAGGGGGTGCGTCTGGGCGACAAGAGACCCAGTACTTC.

This clonotype was counted at least ten times. V usage is TRBV5-1 and J usage is TRBJ2-5, with D unresolved. The V and J ends lost 3 bases and 3 bases respectively, with 12 bases between them. The CDR3 sequence is 14 residues long. Germline lookup yields CDR1 SGHRS and CDR2 YFSETQ. This chain's CDR3 is CASSYGTSKETQYF. CDR3 nucleotide sequence: TGCGCCAGCAGCTACGGCACGTCGAAAGAGACCCAGTACTTC.

This chain joins TRBV4-1 and TRBJ1-6, with D possibly being TRBD1 (6 bases). V was clipped by 5 bases and J by 7 bases, with 15 bases between them. Germline CDR1 is MGHRA and CDR2 is YSYEKL. The CDR3 has 15 amino acids. The CDR3 nucleotides are TGCGCCAGCAGCTCCCAACAGGGAAGAAATTCACCCCTCCACTTT. Protein product: CASSSQQGRNSPLHF.